This TCR beta chain appears in the sequencing data of a study of radiotherapy plus CTLA-4 blockade in lung cancer (dated by TCRdb to 2016 to 2019). About the study as a whole: Objective responses occurred in 18% of enrolled patients, and approximately 34% achieved disease control. General conclusions and limits of the study: After treatment with radiotherapy and ipilimumab, TCR clones that originated in tumors expanded in peripheral blood. The strongest predictors of response, as reported, were early dynamic changes in blood T cell clones along with a rise in serum interferon-beta after radiation.

Comment on this clone: Its antigen remains undetermined. The sample holds no much larger clone one base away, and base qualities are not on file.

Library preparation employed the immunoSEQ multiplex PCR assay. Here the immuneACCESS table is served through TCRdb, limited to in-frame sequences with V and J called. Missing clones are a known gap in these copies; in checked studies unresolved V genes cover under half, and the rest lacks a known reason. Recorded for this sample are 25,000 to 35,000 clones; about 78% of them occurred a single time. The ten largest account for around 7.5% of the sample. In this study, focal radiation therapy paired with CTLA-4 blockade (ipilimumab) was tested in patients who had chemo-refractory metastatic non-small-cell lung cancer. Sample: peripheral blood, taken from a patient treated with radiotherapy plus ipilimumab. The clonotype originates from a human donor with non-small cell lung cancer who had stable disease on radiotherapy plus ipilimumab.

The CDR3 here reads CASSLEADYGYTF. The sequenced DNA: TGTGCCAGCAGCTTGGAGGCAGACTATGGCTACACCTTC. The sequence joins TRBV5-5 to TRBJ1-2, with an unclear D gene assignment. Reading the germline V gene (reference sequence) gives CDR1 SGHKS and CDR2 YYEKEE. V loses 0 bases, J loses 3 bases, and the germline ends lie 6 bases apart. The CDR3 contains 13 residues, cysteine and phenylalanine counted. Just the 39-base CDR3 DNA is kept, in frame starting at base 1.